These 18 T cell receptor beta chains were all obtained from the same sample, sequenced in a study of T cells in Graves' hyperthyroidism and ophthalmopathy. RNA transcripts provided the source from which TCR beta CDR3 regions were amplified. During a first-round RT-PCR of the TCR CDR3, the HTBI primer set was used. TCRdb passed the multiplex PCR reads through MiXCR, listing each CDR3 protein once. The data hold around 500,000 distinct CDR3 sequences, with about 20% observed a single time. The sequenced sample was blood. These receptors were taken from a woman aged 70-85 years with Graves' ophthalmopathy.

This clonotype was counted between two and nine times. The CDR3 spells CASSVGPGQGHHEQFF. CDR3 nucleotides: TGCGCCAGCAGCGTCGGACCGGGACAGGGGCACCATGAGCAGTTCTTC. V and J are TRBV5-1 and TRBJ2-1; 10 bases agree with TRBD1. The CDR3 has 16 amino acids. The V segment lost 4 bases and the J segment 8 bases; nucleotides outside the gene matches: 12. Germline CDR1 reads SGHRS; CDR2 reads YFSETQ.

This clonotype was observed a few times. V is TRBV27 and J is TRBJ2-2, with 12 bases that match TRBD2. The ends lost 3 bases at V and 7 bases at J; junction bases unmatched: 9. Germline lookup yields CDR1 MNHEY and CDR2 SMNVEV (reference sequence). The length of the CDR3 is 17 residues. The DNA for the CDR3 is TGTGCCAGCAGTTTTCCCCTAGCGGGAGGGGTGAACGGGGAGCTGTTTTTT. Translation: CASSFPLAGGVNGELFF.

This clonotype has a handful of counts. The chain carries TRBV12-3 or TRBV12-4 and TRBJ1-2, with D possibly being TRBD1 (6 bases). Trimming took 6 bases from V and 6 from J, leaving 26 bases between them. The CDR3 runs 17 residues. Here the CDR3 DNA reads TGTGCCAGCAGAAGGGGATCTCCGGGACAAGGACCCGATGGCTACACCTTC. As protein: CASRRGSPGQGPDGYTF.

A remark on this clonotype: A much larger clone sits a single nucleotide away, making a read error possible. J is TRBJ1-5 and V is TRBV20-1; TRBD1 matches 8 bases. The CDR3 totals 13 residues. CDR1 and CDR2 (germline): DFQATT, SNEGSKA (reference sequence). Germline trimming cut 3 bases from V and 3 bases from J; bases unmatched to any gene: 1. The CDR3 DNA reads TGCAGTGCTAGGACAGGGGCCAATCAGCCCCAGCATTTT. Translated: CSARTGANQPQHF.

In nucleotides, the CDR3 is TGTGCCAGCAGACTTGACGGGACGAGAAACATTCAGTACTTC. Protein product: CASRLDGTRNIQYF. The chain is built from TRBV6-2 or TRBV6-3 and TRBJ2-4; D may correspond to TRBD1 or TRBD2 (5 bases each). This CDR3 spans 14 amino acids. Germline CDR1 is MNHEY and CDR2 is SVGEGT. Trimming left V 6 bases short and J 6 bases short, with 15 bases between.

This clonotype occurred a few times. J is TRBJ2-7 and V is TRBV6-6, with D perhaps matching TRBD1 (6 bases). Germline V gives CDR1 MNHNY, CDR2 SVGAGI (reference sequence). V lost 2 bases to trimming and J lost 2 bases, with 10 bases between them. CDR3 length equals 14 residues. The CDR3 DNA is TGTGCCAGCAGTTACACCAGGGGTCCCTACGAGCAGTACTTC. This translates into CASSYTRGPYEQYF.

With respect to this clonotype: A junction end diverges from the germline sequence, so it may reflect a read error. This sequence joins TRBV9 and TRBJ2-3; D is undetermined. This CDR3 spans 15 amino acids. Germline V gives CDR1 SGDLS, CDR2 YYNGEE. Written as DNA, the CDR3 is TGCGCCAGCAGCCAAGGTTTTAGTCTCTCAGATACGCAGTATTTT. Its translation is CASSQGFSLSDTQYF.

The chain joins TRBV7-9 to TRBJ2-1; either TRBD1 or TRBD2 may supply D (6 bases each). The CDR3 consists of 14 residues. V lost 1 base and J 6 bases, leaving 10 bases between the germline ends. Germline V lookup: CDR1 SEHNR, CDR2 FQNEAQ (reference sequence). The CDR3 reads CASSLVGGGNEQFF. CDR3 DNA: TGTGCCAGCAGCTTAGTAGGGGGAGGCAATGAGCAGTTCTTC. Together with reference TRBV7-9 and TRBJ2-1, the CDR3 gives the full variable domain: DTGVSQNPRHKITKRGQNVTFRCDPISEHNRLYWYRQTLGQGPEFLTYFQNEAQLEKSRLLSDRFSAERPKGSFSTLEIQRTEQGDSAMYLCASSLVGGGNEQFFGPGTRLTVL.

The genes are TRBV6-2 or TRBV6-3 and TRBJ2-1; D is perhaps TRBD2 (5 bases). The CDR3 is 12 residues long. V gave up 5 bases and J gave up 7 bases, with 9 bases separating them. Germline V gene sequence: CDR1 MNHEY, CDR2 SVGEGT. CDR3 in amino acids: CASSEGWNEQFF. CDR3 coding DNA: TGTGCCAGCAGTGAGGGTTGGAATGAGCAGTTCTTC.

The chain has TRBV28 and TRBJ1-5; D is ambiguous. The germline CDR1 and CDR2 sequences are MDHEN and SYDVKM. The V and J ends lost 7 bases and 6 bases respectively, with 16 bases between them. The CDR3 has 14 residues. CDR3 sequence reads: CASITRSSSQPQHF. DNA for the CDR3: TGTGCCAGCATAACCCGTTCCTCCAGTCAGCCCCAGCATTTT.

The chain uses TRBV6-1 and TRBJ2-7; TRBD2 is a possible D gene (5 bases). Germline V gene lookup returns CDR1 MNHNS and CDR2 SASEGT. V was shortened by 7 bases and J by 6 bases, with 19 bases between the two germline ends. This CDR3 has 14 residues. CDR3 in DNA: TGTGCCAGCACTAAGGAGGTCGGGATTGGCGAGCAGTACTTC. This gives the protein CASTKEVGIGEQYF.

This clonotype was recorded many times. This chain joins TRBV20-1 and TRBJ1-1; 7 bases are a match to TRBD1. The germline V gene encodes CDR1 DFQATT and CDR2 SNEGSKA (reference sequence). This CDR3 is 15 amino acids long. Trimming removed 2 bases from V and 2 bases from J; junction bases left unmatched: 8. CDR3 bases: TGCAGTGCTAGACCCTCCGGACAGGCTAACACTGAAGCTTTCTTT. It encodes CSARPSGQANTEAFF.

The chain has TRBV30 and TRBJ1-2, with D perhaps TRBD1 (5 bases). The germline V and J ends were trimmed by 1 base and 6 bases, with 12 bases remaining between them. CDR1 is GTSNPN, CDR2 SVGIG, per germline (reference sequence). There are 13 residues in the CDR3. CDR3 DNA sequence: TGTGCCTGGAGTGACGTGGCAGGGAATGGCTACACCTTC. This sequence encodes CAWSDVAGNGYTF.

This clonotype was detected ten times or more. The V gene is TRBV28, the J gene TRBJ2-1; perhaps TRBD1 as D (6 bases). V dropped 5 bases and J dropped 12 bases, with 17 bases sitting between them. The CDR3 consists of 13 residues. Germline V gene lookup returns CDR1 MDHEN and CDR2 SYDVKM. The DNA for the CDR3 is TGTGCCAGCAGTATCCCACAGGGTTTTGGGCAGTTCTTC. Translated: CASSIPQGFGQFF.

The rearrangement uses TRBV19 and TRBJ1-4; D not certain. Per germline, CDR1 LNHDA and CDR2 SQIVND (reference sequence). V was cut by 5 bases and J by 8 bases, with 15 bases left in between. The CDR3 is made up of 14 amino acids. The CDR3 here is CASSSTGNNEKLFF. In DNA form, the CDR3 reads TGTGCCAGTAGTTCGACGGGTAACAACGAAAAACTGTTTTTT.

In this sample, this clonotype turned up a few times. The V and J genes are TRBV18 and TRBJ1-1; a possible D gene is TRBD1 (5 bases). The germline V gene encodes CDR1 KGHSH and CDR2 LQKENI. V lost 4 bases to trimming and J lost 2 bases, with 11 bases between them. The CDR3 is 14 amino acids. The CDR3 protein is CASSQSGGNTEAFF. In DNA, the CDR3 is TGTGCCAGCTCACAGTCTGGGGGAAACACTGAAGCTTTCTTT.

The V and J genes are TRBV24-1 and TRBJ2-5; perhaps TRBD1 as D (5 bases). Germline CDR1 KGHDR, CDR2 SFDVKD. V shed 3 bases and J shed 5 bases, with 9 bases lying between them. This CDR3 is built from 13 residues. The CDR3, as DNA: TGTGCCACCAGTGATCCGGCAGGGGAGACCCAGTACTTC. Protein sequence: CATSDPAGETQYF.

V and J are TRBV5-1 and TRBJ2-3; 7 bases are a match to TRBD2. CDR1 and CDR2 from the germline V gene are SGHRS and YFSETQ. The CDR3 has 14 amino acids. J lost 6 bases, V lost 5 bases, and 9 bases had no gene match. The CDR3 region has the DNA TGCGCCAGCAGACTTGGCGGGAGCTTCGATACGCAGTATTTT. Protein product: CASRLGGSFDTQYF.